This T cell receptor (beta chain) was recovered during a study of beta chain features in type 1 diabetes. CDR1 KGHSH and CDR2 LQKENI come from the germline V gene. The CDR3 totals 14 residues. Trimming took 2 bases from V and 9 from J; bases not matched to a gene: 7. Expressed TCRB transcripts were sequenced after all isolated RNA was converted to cDNA. Sequencing was performed with immunoSEQ multiplex PCR; in TCRdb, only in-frame clones are kept and a portion is missing. This sample yields about 220,000 clones, of which about a tenth are seen a single time; 1% to 1.5% belongs to the top ten. This clone was counted many times.

This sequence was found in a man aged 18-30 years in good health. The genes are TRBV18 and TRBJ2-7, with 10 bases lining up with TRBD1. Sequences were obtained from central memory CD4+ T cells from blood. The CDR3 DNA follows: TGTGCCAGCTCACCATACCGGGACAGGGGAGGGCAGTACTTC. It codes for CASSPYRDRGGQYF.